These T cell receptor beta chains were read from a single sample in a study of T cells in Graves' hyperthyroidism and ophthalmopathy. TCRdb called the multiplex PCR reads again in MiXCR, with one record for every CDR3 protein. The sample yields more than 500,000 distinct CDR3 sequences, 16% seen once. Sequenced: blood. These receptors all stem from a woman in her twenties or thirties with Graves' ophthalmopathy. Each CDR3 is given with its conserved first and last residue. Fields, in order: D gene, clone size, V gene, J gene, CDR3 DNA, CDR3 protein. The D gene is left open where the match is weak. Some rows have no size entry. The others give once, few or many, or a class for an expanded clone.

d_call: .
clone_size: .
v_call: TRBV2
j_call: TRBJ2-2
cdr3_nt: TGTGCCAGCAGTGTTCGTATCTCCAACACCGGGGAGCTGTTTTTT
cdr3_aa: CASSVRISNTGELFF

d_call: .
clone_size: many
v_call: TRBV5-5
j_call: TRBJ2-4
cdr3_nt: TGTGCCAGCAGCGGGTTTGCCAAAAACATTCAGTACTTC
cdr3_aa: CASSGFAKNIQYF

d_call: .
clone_size: many
v_call: TRBV9
j_call: TRBJ1-1
cdr3_nt: TGTGCCAGCAGCCCCACTCCGAAGGGGGGAAGGAACACTGAAGCTTTCTTT
cdr3_aa: CASSPTPKGGRNTEAFF

d_call: .
clone_size: few
v_call: TRBV2
j_call: TRBJ2-7
cdr3_nt: TGTGCCAGCAGGGTGGACAGTTCTATATACGAGCAGTACTTC
cdr3_aa: CASRVDSSIYEQYF

d_call: TRBD1
clone_size: many
v_call: TRBV5-8
j_call: TRBJ2-3
cdr3_nt: TGTGCCAGCAGCTTGGGGGGGACAGGGCCCCCAGATACGCAGTATTTT
cdr3_aa: CASSLGGTGPPDTQYF

d_call: .
clone_size: .
v_call: TRBV4-1
j_call: TRBJ2-5
cdr3_nt: TGCGCCAGCAGCCAAGGGTTAACGTCAGGGCGACAAGAGACCCAGTACTTC
cdr3_aa: CASSQGLTSGRQETQYF

d_call: TRBD1
clone_size: many
v_call: TRBV12-3/TRBV12-4
j_call: TRBJ1-1
cdr3_nt: TGTGCCAGCACCCTTCTTGTAGGGACAGGGCTTGTGAACACTGAAGCTTTCTTT
cdr3_aa: CASTLLVGTGLVNTEAFF

d_call: .
clone_size: .
v_call: TRBV5-1
j_call: TRBJ2-7
cdr3_nt: TGTGCCAGCAGCTTCCAGGGGTTCGGCTACGAGCAGTACTTC
cdr3_aa: CASSFQGFGYEQYF

d_call: TRBD1
clone_size: many
v_call: TRBV14
j_call: TRBJ2-7
cdr3_nt: TGTGCCAGCAGCCGATCCGGGACAGCCTCCTACGAGCAGTACTTC
cdr3_aa: CASSRSGTASYEQYF

d_call: .
clone_size: .
v_call: TRBV12-3/TRBV12-4
j_call: TRBJ2-7
cdr3_nt: TGTGCCAGCAGTGGGGGGGACACAGCCTACGAGCAGTACTTC
cdr3_aa: CASSGGDTAYEQYF

d_call: TRBD2
clone_size: few
v_call: TRBV5-4
j_call: TRBJ2-7
cdr3_nt: TGTGCCAGCAGCTTGGCCCTAACTAGCGGGAAAGACGAGCAGTACTTC
cdr3_aa: CASSLALTSGKDEQYF

d_call: TRBD1
clone_size: .
v_call: TRBV20-1
j_call: TRBJ2-1
cdr3_nt: TGCAGTTCGGACAGGGGGAAAGAGCAGTTCTTC
cdr3_aa: CSSDRGKEQFF

d_call: .
clone_size: few
v_call: TRBV28
j_call: TRBJ2-6
cdr3_nt: TGTGCCAGCAGAACAGGAGCCTCTGGGGCCAACGTCCTGACTTTC
cdr3_aa: CASRTGASGANVLTF

d_call: TRBD1
clone_size: .
v_call: TRBV11-2
j_call: TRBJ2-7
cdr3_nt: TGTGCCAGCAGCGAAATCGGGACAGCTGACGAGCAGTACTTC
cdr3_aa: CASSEIGTADEQYF

d_call: TRBD2
clone_size: many
v_call: TRBV2
j_call: TRBJ2-2
cdr3_nt: TGTGCCAGCAGTGAAGCGCTAGCGGGAAACGGGGAGCTGTTTTTT
cdr3_aa: CASSEALAGNGELFF

d_call: TRBD2
clone_size: few
v_call: TRBV4-1
j_call: TRBJ2-3
cdr3_nt: TGCGCCAGCAGCCAAGAAGCGGGACTAGCGGGAGATACGCAGTATTTT
cdr3_aa: CASSQEAGLAGDTQYF

d_call: TRBD1
clone_size: many
v_call: TRBV28
j_call: TRBJ2-6
cdr3_nt: TGTGCCAGCAGGGGACAGGGGTCTGGGGCCAACGTCCTGACTTTC
cdr3_aa: CASRGQGSGANVLTF